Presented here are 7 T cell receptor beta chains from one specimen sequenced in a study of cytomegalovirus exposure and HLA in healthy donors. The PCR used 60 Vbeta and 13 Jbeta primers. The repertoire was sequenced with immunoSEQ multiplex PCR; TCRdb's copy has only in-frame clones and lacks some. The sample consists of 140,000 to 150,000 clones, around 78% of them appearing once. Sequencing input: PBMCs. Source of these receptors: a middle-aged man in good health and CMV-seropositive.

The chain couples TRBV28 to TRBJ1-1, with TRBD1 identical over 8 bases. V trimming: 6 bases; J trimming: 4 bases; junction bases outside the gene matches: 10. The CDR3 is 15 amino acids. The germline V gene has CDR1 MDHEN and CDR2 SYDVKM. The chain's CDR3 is CASRQGGTSGTEAFF. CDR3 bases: TGTGCCAGCAGACAGGGGGGTACGTCGGGCACTGAAGCTTTCTTT. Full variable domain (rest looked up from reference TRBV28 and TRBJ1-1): DVKVTQSSRYLVKRTGEKVFLECVQDMDHENMFWYRQDPGLGLRLIYFSYDVKMKEKGDIPEGYSVSREKKERFSLILESASTNQTSMYLCASRQGGTSGTEAFFGQGTRLTVV.

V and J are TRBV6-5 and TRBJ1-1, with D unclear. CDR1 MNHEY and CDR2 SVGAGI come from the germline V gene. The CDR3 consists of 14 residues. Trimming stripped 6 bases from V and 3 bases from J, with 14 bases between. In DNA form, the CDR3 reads TGTGCCAGCAGACACACCAGGTCTGACACTGAAGCTTTCTTT. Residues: CASRHTRSDTEAFF.

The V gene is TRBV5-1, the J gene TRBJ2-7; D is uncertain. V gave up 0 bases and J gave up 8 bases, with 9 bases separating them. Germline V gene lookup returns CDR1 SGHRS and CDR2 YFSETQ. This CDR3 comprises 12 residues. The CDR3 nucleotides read TGCGCCAGCAGCTTGGTGCAGGATCAGCAGTACTTC. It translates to CASSLVQDQQYF.

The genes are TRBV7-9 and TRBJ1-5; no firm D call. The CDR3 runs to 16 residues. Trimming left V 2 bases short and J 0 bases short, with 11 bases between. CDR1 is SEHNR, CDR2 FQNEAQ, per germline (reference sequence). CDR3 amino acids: CASSLWSGFSNQPQHF. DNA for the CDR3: TGTGCCAGCAGCTTATGGTCGGGATTTAGCAATCAGCCCCAGCATTTT.

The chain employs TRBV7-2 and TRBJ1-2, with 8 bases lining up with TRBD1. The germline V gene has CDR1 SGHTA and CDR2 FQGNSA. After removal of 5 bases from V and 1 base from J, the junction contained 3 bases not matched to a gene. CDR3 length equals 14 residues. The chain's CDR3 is CASSPTGVNYGYTF. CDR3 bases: TGTGCCAGCAGCCCGACAGGGGTTAACTATGGCTACACCTTC.

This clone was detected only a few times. CDR3 region: CASSYDGQPNYGYTF. DNA of the CDR3: TGTGCCAGCAGTTACGACGGACAGCCAAACTATGGCTACACCTTC. The genes are TRBV6-5 and TRBJ1-2, with D possibly TRBD1 on 6 matching bases. V was cut by 2 bases and J by 2 bases, with 12 bases left in between. Per germline, CDR1 MNHEY and CDR2 SVGAGI. The CDR3 sequence is 15 residues long.

The CDR3 bases are TGTGCCAGCAGCTCCCGGGTTACTAGCACAGATACGCAGTATTTT. Translating gives CASSSRVTSTDTQYF. The rearrangement joins TRBV7-9 to TRBJ2-3; no firm D call. Trimming shortened V by 4 bases and J by 0 bases, and 11 bases separated the two germline ends. The CDR3 contains 15 residues. From germline, CDR1 is SEHNR and CDR2 FQNEAQ (reference sequence).